A selection of T cell receptor beta chains follows, all from one sample in a study of T cells in Graves' hyperthyroidism and ophthalmopathy. TCRdb re-analysed the multiplex PCR reads in MiXCR, keeping a single row per CDR3 protein. The sample holds some 350,000 distinct CDR3 sequences, approximately 19% seen once. Sequencing was performed on blood. The receptor source for this set is a woman aged 18-29 years with Graves' hyperthyroidism. Both conserved end residues are part of each CDR3. Each record gives: J gene, CDR3 length, D gene, V gene, clone size, CDR3 protein, CDR3 DNA. A D gene is named only where the DNA matches it firmly. Not every row has a clone size; where given, it reads once, few, many or a size class.

j_call: TRBJ2-2; cdr3_length: 15; d_call: TRBD2; v_call: TRBV7-2; clone_size: many; cdr3_aa: CASTLTGGPAGELFF; cdr3_nt: TGTGCCAGCACCTTGACGGGGGGGCCGGCCGGGGAGCTGTTTTTT
j_call: TRBJ1-2; cdr3_length: 15; d_call: TRBD1; v_call: TRBV5-1; clone_size: many; cdr3_aa: CASSKDRGQGYGYTF; cdr3_nt: TGCGCCAGCAGCAAGGACAGGGGGCAAGGCTATGGCTACACCTTC
j_call: TRBJ1-2; cdr3_length: 12; d_call: TRBD1; v_call: TRBV29-1; clone_size: many; cdr3_aa: CSVGGTGHGYAF; cdr3_nt: TGCAGCGTTGGGGGGACAGGGCATGGCTACGCCTTC
j_call: TRBJ1-2; cdr3_length: 14; d_call: .; v_call: TRBV2; clone_size: many; cdr3_aa: CASSSGAVFYGYTF; cdr3_nt: TGTGCCAGCAGCTCCGGGGCTGTCTTCTATGGCTACACCTTC
j_call: TRBJ1-5; cdr3_length: 15; d_call: TRBD1; v_call: TRBV20-1; clone_size: many; cdr3_aa: CNARPQGAEFQPQHF; cdr3_nt: TGCAATGCTAGGCCACAGGGGGCGGAATTTCAGCCCCAGCATTTT
j_call: TRBJ1-2; cdr3_length: 15; d_call: TRBD1; v_call: TRBV28; clone_size: many; cdr3_aa: CASSSGQASTMGYTF; cdr3_nt: TGTGCCAGCAGTTCCGGACAGGCTTCGACTATGGGCTACACCTTC
j_call: TRBJ1-2; cdr3_length: 12; d_call: .; v_call: TRBV10-2; clone_size: many; cdr3_aa: CASSDSNYGYTF; cdr3_nt: TGCGCCAGCAGTGACAGCAACTATGGCTACACCTTC
j_call: TRBJ2-2; cdr3_length: 16; d_call: .; v_call: TRBV7-8; clone_size: few; cdr3_aa: CASSSHRMSLTGELFF; cdr3_nt: TGTGCCAGCAGCTCGCACAGGATGAGCTTAACCGGGGAGCTGTTTTTT
j_call: TRBJ1-1; cdr3_length: 14; d_call: .; v_call: TRBV7-2; clone_size: .; cdr3_aa: CASSHRRGGTEAFF; cdr3_nt: TGTGCCAGCAGCCACCGCAGGGGAGGCACTGAAGCTTTCTTT
j_call: TRBJ2-5; cdr3_length: 17; d_call: TRBD2; v_call: TRBV20-1; clone_size: many; cdr3_aa: CSARDSTSGGDGRTQYF; cdr3_nt: TGCAGTGCTAGGGACTCCACTAGCGGGGGGGACGGACGGACCCAGTACTTC
j_call: TRBJ2-5; cdr3_length: 13; d_call: TRBD2; v_call: TRBV20-1; clone_size: many; cdr3_aa: CSASVRGAETQYF; cdr3_nt: TGCAGTGCTAGTGTGCGGGGGGCGGAGACCCAGTACTTC
j_call: TRBJ1-2; cdr3_length: 14; d_call: .; v_call: TRBV6-2/TRBV6-3; clone_size: .; cdr3_aa: CASSYGGTDYGYTF; cdr3_nt: TGTGCCAGCAGTTACGGGGGGACGGACTATGGCTACACCTTC
j_call: TRBJ1-6; cdr3_length: 17; d_call: .; v_call: TRBV6-5; clone_size: many; cdr3_aa: CASSYTMLGSYNSPLHF; cdr3_nt: TGTGCCAGCAGTTACACCATGCTGGGCTCCTATAATTCACCCCTCCACTTT
j_call: TRBJ1-2; cdr3_length: 15; d_call: TRBD1; v_call: TRBV6-2/TRBV6-3; clone_size: .; cdr3_aa: CASNPQGATGYGYTF; cdr3_nt: TGTGCCAGCAATCCACAGGGGGCTACGGGCTATGGCTACACCTTC
j_call: TRBJ2-7; cdr3_length: 13; d_call: TRBD2; v_call: TRBV6-1; clone_size: .; cdr3_aa: CASGPGLAREQYF; cdr3_nt: TGTGCCAGCGGGCCGGGACTAGCTCGCGAGCAGTACTTC
j_call: TRBJ1-2; cdr3_length: 14; d_call: TRBD1; v_call: TRBV12-3/TRBV12-4; clone_size: many; cdr3_aa: CASGTPVTGGRATF; cdr3_nt: TGTGCCAGCGGTACCCCCGTGACAGGGGGACGGGCCACCTTC
j_call: TRBJ2-5; cdr3_length: 15; d_call: TRBD1; v_call: TRBV7-3; clone_size: .; cdr3_aa: CASSFGTGGSETQYF; cdr3_nt: TGTGCCAGCAGCTTCGGGACAGGGGGATCCGAGACCCAGTACTTC
j_call: TRBJ2-7; cdr3_length: 16; d_call: .; v_call: TRBV19; clone_size: many; cdr3_aa: CATSRSGTSRGYEQYF; cdr3_nt: TGTGCCACCTCCCGGAGTGGAACCAGCAGGGGCTACGAGCAGTACTTC
j_call: TRBJ2-7; cdr3_length: 14; d_call: .; v_call: TRBV3-1; clone_size: few; cdr3_aa: CASSHLGGSYEQYF; cdr3_nt: TGTGCCAGCAGCCATCTAGGGGGTTCCTACGAGCAGTACTTC
j_call: TRBJ2-7; cdr3_length: 13; d_call: .; v_call: TRBV29-1; clone_size: few; cdr3_aa: CSVEGLAGYEQYF; cdr3_nt: TGCAGCGTTGAAGGGCTGGCGGGCTACGAGCAGTACTTC
j_call: TRBJ2-5; cdr3_length: 15; d_call: TRBD2; v_call: TRBV30; clone_size: many; cdr3_aa: CAWSQNLRGWETQYF; cdr3_nt: TGTGCCTGGAGTCAAAACCTGCGGGGGTGGGAGACCCAGTACTTC
j_call: TRBJ2-7; cdr3_length: 13; d_call: .; v_call: TRBV14; clone_size: .; cdr3_aa: CASSHDRREEQYF; cdr3_nt: TGTGCCAGCAGCCATGATCGAAGGGAAGAGCAGTACTTC
j_call: TRBJ2-7; cdr3_length: 15; d_call: .; v_call: TRBV27; clone_size: many; cdr3_aa: CASSRDSTRSYEQYF; cdr3_nt: TGTGCCAGCAGTCGGGACTCCACCCGCTCCTACGAGCAGTACTTC
j_call: TRBJ2-4; cdr3_length: 12; d_call: TRBD1; v_call: TRBV13; clone_size: many; cdr3_aa: CASRRPGQPWYF; cdr3_nt: TGTGCCAGCAGGAGACCGGGACAGCCCTGGTACTTC
j_call: TRBJ1-2; cdr3_length: 13; d_call: .; v_call: TRBV12-3/TRBV12-4; clone_size: many; cdr3_aa: CASSPGRIYGYTF; cdr3_nt: TGTGCCAGCAGCCCTGGGAGGATATATGGCTACACCTTC
j_call: TRBJ1-1; cdr3_length: 13; d_call: TRBD1; v_call: TRBV11-3; clone_size: .; cdr3_aa: CASSSRDRREAFF; cdr3_nt: TGTGCCAGCAGCTCCCGGGACAGGAGAGAAGCTTTCTTT
j_call: TRBJ2-5; cdr3_length: 15; d_call: .; v_call: TRBV28; clone_size: .; cdr3_aa: CASTPWEGGYETQYF; cdr3_nt: TGTGCCAGCACCCCGTGGGAAGGGGGGTACGAGACCCAGTACTTC
j_call: TRBJ1-5; cdr3_length: 15; d_call: .; v_call: TRBV7-7; clone_size: many; cdr3_aa: CASSALKEGNQPQHF; cdr3_nt: TGTGCTAGCAGCGCCCTGAAGGAGGGCAATCAGCCCCAGCATTTT
j_call: TRBJ1-2; cdr3_length: 15; d_call: .; v_call: TRBV4-1; clone_size: .; cdr3_aa: CASSQGTGANYGYTF; cdr3_nt: TGCGCCAGCAGCCAAGGAACAGGCGCGAACTATGGCTACACCTTC
j_call: TRBJ1-2; cdr3_length: 13; d_call: TRBD1; v_call: TRBV6-1; clone_size: many; cdr3_aa: CASSETGGTSYTF; cdr3_nt: TGTGCCAGCAGCGAGACAGGGGGCACGAGCTACACCTTC
j_call: TRBJ2-5; cdr3_length: 14; d_call: .; v_call: TRBV4-1; clone_size: many; cdr3_aa: CASRQTLGGETQYF; cdr3_nt: TGCGCCAGCAGGCAAACCCTAGGAGGAGAGACCCAGTACTTC
j_call: TRBJ1-2; cdr3_length: 14; d_call: .; v_call: TRBV7-9; clone_size: many; cdr3_aa: CASSPREADYGYTF; cdr3_nt: TGTGCCAGCAGCCCCCGGGAGGCGGACTATGGCTACACCTTC
j_call: TRBJ2-7; cdr3_length: 14; d_call: TRBD1; v_call: TRBV20-1; clone_size: many; cdr3_aa: CSALRQGAIYEQYF; cdr3_nt: TGCAGTGCCCTAAGACAGGGGGCTATCTACGAGCAGTACTTC
j_call: TRBJ2-7; cdr3_length: 10; d_call: .; v_call: TRBV12-3/TRBV12-4; clone_size: .; cdr3_aa: CASSGGEQYF; cdr3_nt: TGTGCCAGCAGTGGAGGGGAGCAGTACTTC
j_call: TRBJ2-7; cdr3_length: 14; d_call: .; v_call: TRBV6-2/TRBV6-3; clone_size: once; cdr3_aa: CASRPGGEPYEQYF; cdr3_nt: TGTGCCAGCAGGCCAGGGGGGGAGCCCTACGAGCAGTACTTC
j_call: TRBJ2-2; cdr3_length: 15; d_call: .; v_call: TRBV12-3/TRBV12-4; clone_size: many; cdr3_aa: CASSFKMDQGGELFF; cdr3_nt: TGTGCCAGCAGTTTTAAAATGGACCAGGGGGGGGAGCTGTTTTTT
j_call: TRBJ1-1; cdr3_length: 14; d_call: .; v_call: TRBV7-9; clone_size: many; cdr3_aa: CASSLGLVNTEAFF; cdr3_nt: TGTGCCAGCAGCTTAGGTCTGGTGAACACTGAAGCTTTCTTT
j_call: TRBJ2-7; cdr3_length: 15; d_call: TRBD1; v_call: TRBV7-2; clone_size: many; cdr3_aa: CASSVSGTGAYEQYF; cdr3_nt: TGTGCCAGCAGCGTATCCGGGACAGGGGCCTACGAGCAGTACTTC
j_call: TRBJ1-5; cdr3_length: 15; d_call: .; v_call: TRBV7-8; clone_size: many; cdr3_aa: CASSGRLGNNQPQHF; cdr3_nt: TGTGCCAGCAGCGGTAGATTGGGAAACAATCAGCCCCAGCATTTT
j_call: TRBJ1-1; cdr3_length: 14; d_call: TRBD1; v_call: TRBV12-3/TRBV12-4; clone_size: many; cdr3_aa: CASREGQGITEAFF; cdr3_nt: TGTGCCAGCAGAGAGGGACAGGGGATCACTGAAGCTTTCTTT
j_call: TRBJ2-7; cdr3_length: 14; d_call: .; v_call: TRBV12-3/TRBV12-4; clone_size: many; cdr3_aa: CASSLGPDLGEQYF; cdr3_nt: TGTGCCAGCAGTTTAGGGCCGGATTTGGGGGAGCAGTACTTC
j_call: TRBJ1-2; cdr3_length: 12; d_call: .; v_call: TRBV29-1; clone_size: many; cdr3_aa: CSVTSLISGYTF; cdr3_nt: TGCAGCGTTACGTCGCTAATTAGTGGCTACACCTTC
j_call: TRBJ1-2; cdr3_length: 13; d_call: .; v_call: TRBV3-1; clone_size: many; cdr3_aa: CASSQDIAQGTTF; cdr3_nt: TGTGCCAGCAGCCAAGATATCGCCCAGGGTACCACCTTC